This is a list of T cell receptor beta chains from one sample in a study of blood T cell repertoires in COVID-19. Clones were read by immunoSEQ multiplex PCR, and TCRdb kept only the in-frame ones, dropping some. Among about 260,000 clones listed, around four fifths were seen once. Material for sequencing was peripheral blood. Source of these receptors: a man aged 60-69 years with acute or convalescent COVID-19. Both conserved end residues are part of each CDR3. Fields, in order: D gene, CDR3 length, J gene, clone size, V gene, CDR3 DNA, CDR3 protein. The D gene is left open where the match is weak. Some rows have no size entry. The others give once, few or many, or a class for an expanded clone.

. | 16 | TRBJ2-2 | few | TRBV9 | TGTGCCAGCAGCTCAAGTGGGGGGTCTGTAACCGGGGAGCTGTTTTTT | CASSSSGGSVTGELFF
TRBD1 | 15 | TRBJ2-1 | . | TRBV10-3 | TGTGCCATCAGTGGGAAGGGACAGGGATACAATGAGCAGTTCTTC | CAISGKGQGYNEQFF
. | 14 | TRBJ2-2 | few | TRBV6-2/TRBV6-3 | TGTGCCAGCAGTTACGGGAGGAGGACCGGGGAGCTGTTTTTT | CASSYGRRTGELFF
TRBD2 | 16 | TRBJ2-5 | . | TRBV5-1 | TGCGCCAGCAGCTTGGGTGCTAGCGGGCACCAAGAGACCCAGTACTTC | CASSLGASGHQETQYF
. | 14 | TRBJ1-1 | . | TRBV9 | TGTGCCAGCAGCGCCACGACAGGCCACACTGAAGCTTTCTTT | CASSATTGHTEAFF
. | 13 | TRBJ2-7 | . | TRBV7-9 | TGTGCCAGCAGCTTTCCAGGTACCTACGAGCAGTACTTC | CASSFPGTYEQYF
. | 14 | TRBJ1-1 | . | TRBV5-1 | TGCGCCAGCAGGTTAGAACCGAAGAACACTGAAGCTTTCTTT | CASRLEPKNTEAFF
. | 14 | TRBJ2-1 | . | TRBV18 | TGTGCCAGCTCACCAAGCCGGGCCTACAATGAGCAGTTCTTC | CASSPSRAYNEQFF
. | 14 | TRBJ1-4 | . | TRBV2 | TGTGCCAGCAGCGTGGACCGGGGTAATGAAAAACTGTTTTTT | CASSVDRGNEKLFF
TRBD1 | 15 | TRBJ2-4 | . | TRBV29-1 | TGCAGCGTTGAAGATAGGGACAGGGCCAAAAACATTCAGTACTTC | CSVEDRDRAKNIQYF
. | 14 | TRBJ1-6 | . | TRBV7-9 | TGTGCCAGCAGCTTAGGCAGGGTAGGCTCACCCCTCCACTTT | CASSLGRVGSPLHF
TRBD1 | 16 | TRBJ1-2 | . | TRBV19 | TGTGCCACCAGGGACAGGGAACGCAGTCCTAACTATGGCTACACCTTC | CATRDRERSPNYGYTF
TRBD1 | 12 | TRBJ1-2 | . | TRBV3-1/TRBV3-2 | TGTGCCAGCAGCCAAGCGGACAGGGGACACACCTTC | CASSQADRGHTF
TRBD2 | 18 | TRBJ2-2 | . | TRBV7-8 | TGTGCCAGCAGCTTAATTCGTCTAGCGGGAGGGTACACCGGGGAGCTGTTTTTT | CASSLIRLAGGYTGELFF
TRBD2 | 14 | TRBJ2-3 | . | TRBV6-5 | TGTGCCAGCGGACTAGCGGGGTACACAGATACGCAGTATTTT | CASGLAGYTDTQYF
. | 14 | TRBJ2-7 | . | TRBV6-6 | TGTGCCAGCAGATCTAGCGCGGTAATCTACGAGCAGTACTTC | CASRSSAVIYEQYF
. | 13 | TRBJ1-2 | . | TRBV14 | TGTGCCAGCAGCGTTAGCGACGGCTATGGCTACACCTTC | CASSVSDGYGYTF
. | 12 | TRBJ1-2 | . | TRBV7-9 | TGTGCCAGCAGTACTCAGGGGCATGGCTACACCTTC | CASSTQGHGYTF
. | 14 | TRBJ1-1 | . | TRBV7-9 | TGTGCCAGCAGCTTAGGGACAGTTCACACTGAAGCTTTCTTT | CASSLGTVHTEAFF
. | 15 | TRBJ2-1 | . | TRBV7-2 | TGTGCCAGCAGCTTAGTCCCGGTTCGAGAATCTGAGCAGTTCTTC | CASSLVPVRESEQFF